Below are 25 T cell receptor beta chains sequenced from a single sample in a study of cytomegalovirus exposure and HLA in healthy donors. PCR employed 60 Vbeta and 13 Jbeta primers. Data came from immunoSEQ multiplex PCR; TCRdb stores just in-frame clones and leaves some out. Its listing shows 130,000 or so clones. The material sequenced was PBMCs. Receptors were obtained from a woman aged 40 to 50 in good health and CMV-seronegative.

This chain links TRBV7-8 with TRBJ1-2; 8 nucleotides line up with TRBD1. V gave up 0 bases and J gave up 8 bases; unmatched junction bases: 8. CDR3 length equals 15 residues. CDR1 SGHVS and CDR2 FQNEAQ come from the germline V gene. The CDR3: CASSLAGTGGIGYTF. CDR3 nucleotides: TGTGCCAGCAGCTTAGCCGGTACAGGGGGGATAGGCTACACCTTC.

The chain links TRBV21-1 to TRBJ1-2. TRBV21-1 is annotated as a pseudogene. The CDR3 consists of 14 residues. For the CDR3, the DNA is TGTGCCAGCAAATGGGGGGGGTTAACCTATGGCTACACCTTC. Translating gives CASKWGGLTYGYTF.

The chain is built from TRBV28 and TRBJ1-1; no definite D call. Germline CDR1 MDHEN, CDR2 SYDVKM. V was trimmed by 4 bases and J by 7 bases, leaving 7 bases between them. CDR3 length equals 11 residues. CDR3 protein: CASSSVYEAFF. The DNA of the CDR3 is TGTGCCAGCAGTTCGGTCTATGAAGCTTTCTTT. Full variable domain (missing parts from reference TRBV28 and TRBJ1-1): DVKVTQSSRYLVKRTGEKVFLECVQDMDHENMFWYRQDPGLGLRLIYFSYDVKMKEKGDIPEGYSVSREKKERFSLILESASTNQTSMYLCASSSVYEAFFGQGTRLTVV.

The CDR3 DNA reads as TGCGCCAGGCCGGGACAGGGTCCCTCCTACGAGCAGTACGTC. It yields the protein CARPGQGPSYEQYV. This chain joins TRBV10-2 and TRBJ2-7, with 9 bases identical to TRBD1. J lost 0 bases, V lost 9 bases, and 6 bases had no gene match. Per germline, CDR1 WSHSY and CDR2 SAAADI. The CDR3 consists of 14 residues.

The rearrangement joins TRBV7-9 to TRBJ2-5; 7 bases match TRBD2. The J call may be incorrect, as the DNA end agrees better with TRBJ2-7. Per the germline V gene, CDR1 is SEHNR and CDR2 is FQNEAQ (reference sequence). The CDR3 spans 15 residues. The chain's CDR3 is CASSFPTGRGYEQYF. In nucleotides, the CDR3 is TGTGCCAGCAGCTTTCCGACTGGGCGGGGGTACGAGCAGTACTTC.

The CDR3 loop reads CASSRSGTGVTEAFF. For the CDR3, the DNA is TGTGCCAGCAGTAGGAGCGGGACAGGGGTTACTGAAGCTTTCTTT. The chain joins TRBV6-5 to TRBJ1-1; 10 nucleotides agree with TRBD1. This CDR3 spans 15 amino acids. V gave up 5 bases and J gave up 5 bases; unmatched junction bases: 8. Germline CDR1 reads MNHEY; CDR2 reads SVGAGI.

The chain is built from TRBV2 and TRBJ2-5; D possibly corresponds to TRBD1 (6 bases). Trimming cost V 7 bases and J 3 bases, with 12 bases left between them. The CDR3 spans 13 residues. CDR1 and CDR2 (germline): SNHLY, FYNNEI. CDR3 in amino acids: CASKGEDEETQYF. Written as DNA, the CDR3 is TGTGCCAGCAAGGGGGAAGATGAAGAGACCCAGTACTTC. Full variable domain (outside the CDR3, taken from reference TRBV2 and TRBJ2-5): EPEVTQTPSHQVTQMGQEVILRCVPISNHLYFYWYRQILGQKVEFLVSFYNNEISEKSEIFDDQFSVERPDGSNFTLKIRSTKLEDSAMYFCASKGEDEETQYFGPGTRLLVL.

The genes are TRBV5-1 and TRBJ1-4; no clear D gene. V lost 4 bases and J 8 bases, leaving 21 bases between the germline ends. The germline gives CDR1 SGHRS, CDR2 YFSETQ. The CDR3 has 16 residues. CDR3 in DNA: TGCGCCAGCAGCCCCCCCGGAGCTGGGTTAGAAGAAAAACTGTTTTTT. This sequence encodes CASSPPGAGLEEKLFF. The full variable domain, its missing parts supplied by reference TRBV5-1 and TRBJ1-4, is KAGVTQTPRYLIKTRGQQVTLSCSPISGHRSVSWYQQTPGQGLQFLFEYFSETQRNKGNFPGRFSGRQFSNSRSEMNVSTLELGDSALYLCASSPPGAGLEEKLFFGSGTQLSVL.

This sequence joins TRBV5-1 and TRBJ1-3; weak D call: TRBD1 (5 bases). Germline V CDR1 and CDR2: SGHRS, YFSETQ. The V gene lost 0 bases and the J gene lost 3 bases, with 13 bases spanning the gap. This CDR3 comprises 16 residues. As DNA, the CDR3 is TGCGCCAGCAGCTTGGTGTCGGGGGTAGTTGGAAACACCATATATTTT. Protein sequence: CASSLVSGVVGNTIYF.

J is TRBJ1-5 and V is TRBV7-9, with 7 bases identical to TRBD1. The germline gives CDR1 SEHNR, CDR2 FQNEAQ (reference sequence). Trimming removed 5 bases from V and 3 bases from J; junction bases left unmatched: 4. The CDR3 is 14 residues long. CDR3 DNA sequence: TGTGCCAGCAGCGTTGGGACAGTCAATCAGCCCCAGCATTTT. The encoded protein is CASSVGTVNQPQHF.

The genes are TRBV19 and TRBJ2-5; TRBD2 might be the D (6 bases). Trimming took off 2 bases at V and 3 bases at J, with 16 bases between the two ends. Germline loops: CDR1 LNHDA, CDR2 SQIVND (reference sequence). The CDR3 has 16 residues. The CDR3 protein is CASSILPGRRKETQYF. CDR3 coding DNA: TGTGCCAGTAGTATATTACCAGGGAGGAGAAAAGAGACCCAGTACTTC.

This rearrangement joins TRBV12-5 to TRBJ2-2, with 7 positions matching TRBD2. This CDR3 has 14 residues. Germline V gene sequence: CDR1 LGHNT, CDR2 FRNRAP. J lost 7 bases, V lost 1 base, and 3 bases had no gene match. This chain's CDR3 is CASGLDRGVGELFF. CDR3 DNA: TGTGCTAGTGGTTTGGACCGGGGGGTCGGGGAGCTGTTTTTT.

The chain has TRBV19 and TRBJ2-2, with 8 nucleotides matching TRBD1. CDR3 length equals 16 residues. Trimming at V came to 6 bases and at J to 0 bases, leaving 6 bases not matched to a gene. In germline, CDR1 is LNHDA, CDR2 SQIVND (reference sequence). As DNA, the CDR3 is TGTGCCAGTAGGACAGGGGCCGCGCCGAACACCGGGGAGCTGTTTTTT. This gives the protein CASRTGAAPNTGELFF.

V is TRBV5-1 and J is TRBJ1-4, with a possible D match to TRBD1 (6 bases). The V gene's germline CDR1 is SGHRS and CDR2 YFSETQ. This CDR3 comprises 14 residues. The V and J ends lost 4 bases and 5 bases respectively, with 12 bases between them. The CDR3 is CASSPDRGNEKLFF. For the CDR3, the DNA is TGCGCCAGCAGCCCGGATAGGGGGAATGAAAAACTGTTTTTT.

J is TRBJ2-7 and V is TRBV7-6, with a weak D call TRBD1 (5 bases). Trimming pared 1 base from V and 4 bases from J, leaving 14 bases between. The CDR3 is 15 amino acids. The germline V gene encodes CDR1 SGHVS and CDR2 FNYEAQ. DNA of the CDR3: TGTGCCAGCAGCTTAGGGCAGGGCAAGGGGTACGAGCAGTACGTC. Protein product: CASSLGQGKGYEQYV.

J is TRBJ2-2 and V is TRBV18, with 11 bases matching TRBD2. CDR1 KGHSH and CDR2 LQKENI come from the germline V gene. The V and J ends lost 1 base and 4 bases, in that order; junction bases with no gene match: 2. The CDR3 is 16 residues long. Here the CDR3 reads CASSPQGTSGTGELFF. CDR3 coding DNA: TGTGCCAGCTCACCACAAGGGACTAGCGGCACCGGGGAGCTGTTTTTT.

The chain carries TRBV29-1 and TRBJ2-3; 11 positions match TRBD1. The CDR3 loop spans 15 amino acids. The germline CDR1 and CDR2 sequences are SQVTM and ANQGSEA. Trimming took 8 bases from V and 5 from J; bases not matched to a gene: 12. The CDR3 DNA is TGCAGCATCACAAGCTGGGGACAGGGGGGAGATACGCAGTATTTT. It yields the protein CSITSWGQGGDTQYF.

The chain links TRBV28 to TRBJ1-2, with D possibly being TRBD1 (5 bases). The CDR3 is 18 residues long. V was trimmed by 2 bases and J by 0 bases, leaving 19 bases between them. The germline CDR1 and CDR2 sequences are MDHEN and SYDVKM. The CDR3 region is CASSLVATGPLANYGYTF. The CDR3 coding sequence is TGTGCCAGCAGTTTAGTAGCTACAGGCCCCTTAGCTAACTATGGCTACACCTTC.

The chain has TRBV5-1 and TRBJ1-4; TRBD1 matches at 12 bases. V was clipped by 4 bases and J by 4 bases; unmatched bases: 5. CDR1 is SGHRS, CDR2 YFSETQ, per germline. CDR3 size: 16 residues. The CDR3 coding sequence is TGCGCCAGCAGCGAGGGACAGGGGGCCGGTAATGAAAAACTGTTTTTT. As protein: CASSEGQGAGNEKLFF.

The chain uses TRBV5-1 and TRBJ1-2; unclear D gene. CDR1 is SGHRS, CDR2 YFSETQ, per germline. The ends were cut back, 0 bases at V and 10 bases at J, with 10 bases in the middle. CDR3 size: 12 residues. CDR3 region: CASSLVRDFYTF. The CDR3 DNA is TGCGCCAGCAGCTTGGTCCGGGATTTCTACACCTTC.

The CDR3 region is CASSVSGVWNQPQHF. CDR3 DNA: TGTGCCAGCAGCGTATCGGGGGTTTGGAATCAGCCCCAGCATTTT. The chain links TRBV9 to TRBJ1-5, with D maybe TRBD1 (5 bases). V lost 1 base and J 4 bases, leaving 12 bases between the germline ends. CDR3 length: 15 amino acids. Per germline, CDR1 SGDLS and CDR2 YYNGEE.

The chain recombines TRBV27 with TRBJ1-2; D is possibly TRBD1 (5 bases). The germline V gene has CDR1 MNHEY and CDR2 SMNVEV (reference sequence). The CDR3 is 14 residues long. V lost 2 bases and J 8 bases, leaving 15 bases between the germline ends. The CDR3 sequence is CASSLRPGGGGYTF. The DNA of the CDR3 is TGTGCCAGCAGTTTAAGGCCCGGGGGAGGAGGCTACACCTTC.

The V call is TRBV6-6, the J call TRBJ1-5; a possible D gene is TRBD1 (5 bases). V shed 2 bases and J shed 3 bases, with 11 bases lying between them. This CDR3 region has 15 residues. Germline V gene sequence: CDR1 MNHNY, CDR2 SVGAGI (reference sequence). CDR3 in amino acids: CASSYRGSSNQPQHF. DNA of the CDR3: TGTGCCAGCAGTTACAGGGGAAGTTCCAATCAGCCCCAGCATTTT.

The chain carries TRBV7-3 and TRBJ1-1; 7 nucleotides align to TRBD1. The CDR3 length is 16 residues. J was trimmed by 3 bases and V by 3 bases; bases with no gene match: 10. CDR1 is SGHTA and CDR2 is FQGTGA in the germline V gene. The CDR3 region is CASSFHPRGMDTEAFF. The CDR3 region has the DNA TGTGCCAGCAGCTTCCACCCCAGGGGGATGGACACTGAAGCTTTCTTT.

Of note for this clone: At one end the junction does not follow the germline gene, possibly because of a read error. The chain combines TRBV4-3 with TRBJ1-3, with D possibly TRBD1 on 5 matching bases. This CDR3 has 15 amino acids. Germline CDR1 and CDR2: LGHNA and YSLEER. CDR3 in DNA: TGCGCCAGCAGCCAAACGGCAGGGAATGGAGACACCATATATTTT. Its protein is CASSQTAGNGDTIYF.